This T cell receptor (beta chain) appears in the sequencing data of a study of cytomegalovirus exposure and HLA in healthy donors. As concerns this clone: The antigen is not known.

Study-level findings and limits: Across donors, most TCRs were seen rarely, yet some public ones were widespread. High sensitivity and specificity were reportedly achieved when the classifier diagnosed cytomegalovirus status. The study labeled 150 to 200 TCR beta chains cytomegalovirus-associated.

Assay used: immunoSEQ multiplex PCR; TCRdb lists only in-frame clones, some missing. This table has about 75,000 clones, 70% to 90% appearing once. The donors were part of the validation cohort, which consisted of about 130 subjects and was separate from the first cohort of 600 to 850 subjects. The CDR3 is made up of 13 amino acids. Trimming removed 5 bases from V and 2 bases from J; junction bases left unmatched: 3. Germline V CDR1 and CDR2: SGHNT, YENEEA. The TCR sequence derives from a man aged 25 to 40 in good health and CMV-seronegative. This chain uses TRBV11-3 with TRBJ2-7, with 7 positions matching TRBD1. Sequencing was carried out using PBMCs. The CDR3 is CASSVGQTYEQYF. Written as DNA, the CDR3 is TGTGCCAGCAGCGTGGGACAGACCTACGAGCAGTACTTC.